This T cell receptor beta chain was identified in a study of T cell responses to AZD1222 COVID-19 vaccine. Study-wide results and limits: Targeting of unmutated variant regions was reportedly seen in nearly half of spike-specific TCRs. Females made up more of the donors, who were largely white British, and clonal diversity may have come out too low.

Profiled with immunoSEQ multiplex PCR; TCRdb holds only in-frame clones, not every one. The data show around 140,000 clones, more than 90% seen once. This CDR3 is 18 amino acids long. Trimming took off 5 bases at V and 1 base at J, with 21 bases between the two ends. In germline, CDR1 is SEHNR, CDR2 FQNEAQ (reference sequence). In this sample, this clone turned up once. The antigen remains undetermined. Sequences were derived from peripheral blood, sampled 28 days after the second AZD1222 dose. This receptor was identified in an adult who received the AZD1222 COVID-19 vaccine. V usage is TRBV7-9 and J usage is TRBJ2-1; possibly TRBD1 or TRBD2 for D (6 bases each). CDR3 loop: CASSHSVGGQGSYNEQFF. Written as DNA, the CDR3 is TGTGCCAGCAGCCATTCGGTAGGGGGGCAAGGGTCCTACAATGAGCAGTTCTTC.